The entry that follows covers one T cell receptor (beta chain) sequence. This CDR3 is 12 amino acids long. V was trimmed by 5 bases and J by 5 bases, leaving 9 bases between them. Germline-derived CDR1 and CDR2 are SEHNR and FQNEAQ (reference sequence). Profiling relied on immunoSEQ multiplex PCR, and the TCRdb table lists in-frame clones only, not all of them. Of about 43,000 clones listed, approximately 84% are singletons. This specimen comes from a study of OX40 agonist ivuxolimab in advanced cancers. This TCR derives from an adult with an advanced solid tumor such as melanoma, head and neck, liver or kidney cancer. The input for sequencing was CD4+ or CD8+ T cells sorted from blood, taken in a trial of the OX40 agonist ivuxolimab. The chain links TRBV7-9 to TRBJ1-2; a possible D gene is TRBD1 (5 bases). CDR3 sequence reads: CASSQQVYGYTF. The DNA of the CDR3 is TGTGCCAGCAGCCAACAGGTTTATGGCTACACCTTC.